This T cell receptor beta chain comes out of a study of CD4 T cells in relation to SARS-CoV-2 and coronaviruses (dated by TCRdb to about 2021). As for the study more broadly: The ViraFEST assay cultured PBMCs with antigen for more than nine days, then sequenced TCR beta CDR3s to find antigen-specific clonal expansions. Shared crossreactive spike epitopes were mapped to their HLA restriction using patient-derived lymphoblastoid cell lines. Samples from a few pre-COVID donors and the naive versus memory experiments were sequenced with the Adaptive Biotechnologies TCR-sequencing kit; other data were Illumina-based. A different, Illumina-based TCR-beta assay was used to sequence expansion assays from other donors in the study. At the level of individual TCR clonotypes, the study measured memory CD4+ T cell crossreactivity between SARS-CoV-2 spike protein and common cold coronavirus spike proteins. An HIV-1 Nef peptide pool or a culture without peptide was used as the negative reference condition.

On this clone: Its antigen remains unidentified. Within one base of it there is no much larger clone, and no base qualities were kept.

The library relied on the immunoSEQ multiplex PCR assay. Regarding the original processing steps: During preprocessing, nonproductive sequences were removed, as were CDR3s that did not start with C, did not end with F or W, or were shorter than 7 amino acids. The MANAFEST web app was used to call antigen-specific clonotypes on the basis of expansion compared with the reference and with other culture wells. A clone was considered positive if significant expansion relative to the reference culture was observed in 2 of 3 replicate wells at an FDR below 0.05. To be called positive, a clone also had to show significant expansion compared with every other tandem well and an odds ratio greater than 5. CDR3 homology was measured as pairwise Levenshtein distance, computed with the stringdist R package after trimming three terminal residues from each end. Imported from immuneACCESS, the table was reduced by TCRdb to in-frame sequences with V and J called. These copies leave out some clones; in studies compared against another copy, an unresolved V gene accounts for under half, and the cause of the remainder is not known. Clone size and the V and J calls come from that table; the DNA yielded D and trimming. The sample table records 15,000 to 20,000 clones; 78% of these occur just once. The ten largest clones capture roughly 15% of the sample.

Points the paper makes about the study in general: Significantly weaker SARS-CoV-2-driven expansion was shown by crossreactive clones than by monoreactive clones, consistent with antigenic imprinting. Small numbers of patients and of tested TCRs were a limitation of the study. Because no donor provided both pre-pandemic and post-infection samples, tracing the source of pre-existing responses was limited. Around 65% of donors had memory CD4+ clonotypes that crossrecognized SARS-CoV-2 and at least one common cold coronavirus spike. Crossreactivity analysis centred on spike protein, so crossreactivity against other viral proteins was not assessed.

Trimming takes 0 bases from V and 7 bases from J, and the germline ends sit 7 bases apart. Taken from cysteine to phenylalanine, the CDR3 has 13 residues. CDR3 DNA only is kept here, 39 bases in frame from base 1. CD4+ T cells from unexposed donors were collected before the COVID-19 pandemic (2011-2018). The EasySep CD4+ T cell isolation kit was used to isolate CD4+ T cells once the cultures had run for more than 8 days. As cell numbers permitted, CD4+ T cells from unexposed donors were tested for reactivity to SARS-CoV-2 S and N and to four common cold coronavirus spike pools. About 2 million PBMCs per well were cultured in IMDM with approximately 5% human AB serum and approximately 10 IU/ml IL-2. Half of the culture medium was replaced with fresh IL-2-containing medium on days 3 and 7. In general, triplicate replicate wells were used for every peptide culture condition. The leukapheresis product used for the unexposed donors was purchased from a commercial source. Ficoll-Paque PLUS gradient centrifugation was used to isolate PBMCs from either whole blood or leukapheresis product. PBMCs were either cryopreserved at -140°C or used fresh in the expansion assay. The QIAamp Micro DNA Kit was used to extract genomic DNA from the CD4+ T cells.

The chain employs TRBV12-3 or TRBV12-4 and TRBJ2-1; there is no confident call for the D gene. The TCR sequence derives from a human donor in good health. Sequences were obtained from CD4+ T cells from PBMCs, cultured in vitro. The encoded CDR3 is CASSLARKNEQFF. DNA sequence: TGTGCCAGCAGTTTAGCGCGGAAGAATGAGCAGTTCTTC.